The sequence of this T cell receptor beta chain was determined in a study of blood T cell repertoires in COVID-19 (dated by TCRdb to the early 2020s). Looking at the study overall: Samples covering the acute and convalescent phases of COVID-19 were provided by collaborators in the United States, Italy and Spain. The repertoires were made available in a free public database intended to serve as a resource for research on the immune response to SARS-CoV-2. Where HLA class I and class II types were available, the types were taken from metadata supplied by the sample provider, not from assay-based typing. Sample metadata almost always included a de-identified subject ID, COVID-19 status, age in years and sex. The material from the prospective study consisted of cDNA or gDNA derived from T cells, B-cell-depleted T cells, or PBMCs. The dataset comprised deeply sampled blood TCRbeta repertoires from subjects exposed to, actively infected with, or recovered from COVID-19. The samples were drawn from two sources: the first 160 participants of the ongoing ImmuneRACE study, and 1,200 or so subjects contributed by 6 global collaborators. The paper's findings and limits, for the study overall: Clinical and demographic metadata were provided uncurated, with the amount varying by source and participant.

Trimming leaves V shorter by 3 bases and J shorter by 5 bases, with the junction holding 12 bases beyond the gene matches. Looking up the germline V gene (reference sequence) yields CDR1 PRHDT and CDR2 FYEKMQ. Inclusive of the bounding cysteine and phenylalanine, the CDR3 is 18 residues long. The DNA shown is the 54-base CDR3, in frame from base 1. The sample holds one count of this clone. This clone's antigen is unknown. Base qualities are not at hand, and no much larger clone is one base apart. Enrolling through a virtual design, the prospective study's participants ranged in age from about 18 to 89 years and lived across 24 United States geographic areas. In the prospective study, participants were assigned to cohorts based on the clinical history participants reported in a screening survey and a study questionnaire. For ImmuneRACE Cohort 3, a participant was defined as recovered based on two consecutive negative NP/OP PCR tests, clearance by a healthcare professional, or resolution of symptoms. In the prospective study, mobile phlebotomists collected whole blood, serum and a nasopharyngeal or oropharyngeal swab from each participant. Prospective study participants could optionally give additional blood draws and questionnaires over a roughly 2-month period. Before DNA extraction, blood samples from the prospective study were shipped at room temperature or frozen.

TCRbeta CDR3 regions were amplified from genomic DNA using the immunoSEQ Assay, a bias-controlled multiplex PCR. Turning to the authors' computational methods: Within the assay, amplification of reference gene primers was used to estimate how many nucleated cells each sample contained. To quantify the absolute abundance of each unique TCRbeta CDR3 rearrangement, sequence reads were collapsed and filtered. Productive Simpson clonality was computed per sample as the square root of Simpson's diversity index over productive rearrangements. The source is immuneACCESS, and TCRdb retained only in-frame sequences with V and J called. Part of the clones is not carried over; for the studies checked, unresolved V genes explain less than half of this, and the remainder is unexplained. D and trimming were read from the DNA, whereas the V and J calls and clone size are those reported in that table. This sample holds approximately 130,000 clones; 75% to 90% were observed only once. Under 2.5% of the sample is in the top ten clones.

Recombination joined TRBV13 with TRBJ2-2; a stretch of 10 junction bases matches TRBD2. Sequenced sample: PBMCs or T cells enriched from blood (not recorded which). The TCR was taken from a woman aged 50 to 60 who had recovered from COVID-19. The CDR3 in this case is CASSLGTAGGHTTGELFF. The DNA is as follows: TGTGCCAGCAGCTTGGGGACAGCGGGGGGGCATACTACCGGGGAGCTGTTTTTT.